This record looks at one T cell receptor beta chain sequence and its context. This specimen belongs to a study of blood T cell repertoires in COVID-19. Across the study: PBMCs, B-cell-depleted T cells, or T cells provided the cDNA or gDNA that made up the material.

The CDR3 length is 13 residues. Germline assignment: CDR1 MGHRA and CDR2 YSYEKL. Trimming cost V 2 bases and J 7 bases, with 11 bases left between them. Data came from immunoSEQ multiplex PCR; TCRdb stores just in-frame clones and leaves some out. The sample holds about 59,000 clones, 80% to 95% seen once. V gene TRBV4-1 combines with J gene TRBJ1-1; D ambiguous. The sample consisted of peripheral blood. The TCR was taken from a man older than 75 with acute or convalescent COVID-19. The CDR3 reads CASSQTSTVEAFF. The CDR3 nucleotides are TGCGCCAGCAGCCAAACCTCCACAGTTGAAGCTTTCTTT.